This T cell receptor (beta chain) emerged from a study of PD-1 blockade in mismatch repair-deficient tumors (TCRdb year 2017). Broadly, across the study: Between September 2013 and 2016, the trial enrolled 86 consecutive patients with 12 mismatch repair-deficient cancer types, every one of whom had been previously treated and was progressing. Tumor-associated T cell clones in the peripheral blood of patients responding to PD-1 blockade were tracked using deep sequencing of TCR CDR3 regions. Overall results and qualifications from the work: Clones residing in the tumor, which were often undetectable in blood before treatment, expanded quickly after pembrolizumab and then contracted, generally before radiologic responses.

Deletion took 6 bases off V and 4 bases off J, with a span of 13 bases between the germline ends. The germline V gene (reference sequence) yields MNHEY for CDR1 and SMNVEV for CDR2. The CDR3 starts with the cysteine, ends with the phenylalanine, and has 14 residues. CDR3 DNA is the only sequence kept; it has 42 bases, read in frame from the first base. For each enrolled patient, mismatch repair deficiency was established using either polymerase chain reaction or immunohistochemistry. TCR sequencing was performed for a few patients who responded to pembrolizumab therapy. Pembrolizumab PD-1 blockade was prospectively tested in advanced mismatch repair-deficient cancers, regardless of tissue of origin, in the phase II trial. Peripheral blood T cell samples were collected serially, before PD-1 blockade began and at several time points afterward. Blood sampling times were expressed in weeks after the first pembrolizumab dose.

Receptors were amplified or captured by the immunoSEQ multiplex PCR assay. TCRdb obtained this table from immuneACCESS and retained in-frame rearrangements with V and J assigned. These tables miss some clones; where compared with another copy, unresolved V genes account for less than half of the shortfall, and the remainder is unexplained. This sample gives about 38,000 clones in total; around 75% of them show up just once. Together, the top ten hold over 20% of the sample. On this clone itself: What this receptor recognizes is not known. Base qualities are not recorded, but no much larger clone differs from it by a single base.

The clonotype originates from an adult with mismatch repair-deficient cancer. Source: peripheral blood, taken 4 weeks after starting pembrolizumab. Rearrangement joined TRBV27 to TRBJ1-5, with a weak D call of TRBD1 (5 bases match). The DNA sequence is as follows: TGTGCCAGCAGACCAGGGACGGCAAATCAGCCCCAGCATTTT. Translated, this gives CASRPGTANQPQHF.